The clone carrying this TCR beta chain qualifies as medium-sized. Its antigen is currently unknown. The sample originates from a study of metastatic and nonmetastatic thyroid tumors. Study outcomes and limitations: Benign nodules reportedly had significantly lower TCR beta diversity than malignant thyroid tumors in blood and tumor.

TCRdb reanalyzed the PCR reads via MiXCR. Here the sample spans around 5,000 clones, 25% to 30% being singletons. No patient received treatment before thyroid surgery. The sample consisted of adjacent normal tissue. The source of this sequence is a female donor with papillary thyroid cancer or a benign thyroid nodule (not recorded which). Some clones in this sample may be carry-over from other donors' samples.

The CDR3 protein is CASSYYEKLFF. The DNA of the CDR3 is TGTGCCAGCAGCTACTATGAAAAACTGTTTTTT. The rearrangement joins TRBV7-9 to TRBJ1-4, with D unresolved. Germline V gives CDR1 SEHNR, CDR2 FQNEAQ (reference sequence). This CDR3 region has 11 residues. V was cut by 4 bases and J by 6 bases, with 3 bases left in between.